The clone carrying this TCR beta chain appeared a few times. Looked up from germline, CDR1 is MGHDK and CDR2 is SYGVNS. The CDR3 length is 16 residues. Trimming stripped 8 bases from V and 2 bases from J, with 21 bases between. This entry is derived from a study of CD8+CD57+ T cells in acquired aplastic anemia. The wider study: The sorted CD4+ and CD8+ cells yielded an average approximately 3.3 ug of DNA.

Only patients with CD8+CD57+ cell expansion on flow cytometry were chosen for sequencing. Patients uniformly had severe acquired aplastic anemia. The blood sampling took place in patients who had so far received no therapy. Genomic DNA was employed as the template in profiling TCR beta VDJ and CDR3. TCRdb analysed the reads with MiXCR anew, one entry per CDR3 protein. Of 150,000 to 200,000 distinct CDR3 sequences listed, approximately 44% are singletons. Sequenced: sorted CD4+, CD8+, or CD8+CD57+ T cells (not recorded which) from PBMCs. The V call is TRBV25-1, the J call TRBJ1-1, with D possibly matching TRBD1 (5 bases). The sequence was obtained from a human donor with aplastic anemia. CDR3 DNA: TGTGCCAGCCGGATCTCCGGGACCGGGACTAACACTGAAGCTTTCTTT. Its translation: CASRISGTGTNTEAFF.